The entry below gives a single TCR beta chain sequence along with its context. Its specificity is unknown. Described treatment: roughly ten-day PBMC culture with coronavirus spike peptide pools or control peptides (ViraFEST assay). A half-volume replacement of the medium with fresh IL-2 medium was performed on days 3 and 7. This record belongs to a study of vaccination and CD4 T cells after COVID-19. Germline values: CDR1 DFQATT, CDR2 SNEGSKA (reference sequence). Trimming removed 7 bases from V and 2 bases from J, with 14 bases in between. The CDR3 sequence is 13 residues long. The Oncomine TCR Beta short-read assay was applied to DNA of cultured CD4+ T cells. TCRdb reanalysed the PCR reads using MiXCR and keeps one entry per CDR3 protein. This sample has about 7,000 distinct CDR3 sequences, with 60% to 65% found just once.

Sample: CD4+ T cells from blood, cultured in vitro. The V and J genes are TRBV20-1 and TRBJ2-5; D may match TRBD1 or TRBD2 (5 bases each). This sequence was found in a human donor who had recovered from COVID-19. This chain's CDR3 is CSVRGLGQETQYF. DNA of the CDR3: TGCAGTGTGAGGGGTCTAGGGCAAGAGACCCAGTACTTC.